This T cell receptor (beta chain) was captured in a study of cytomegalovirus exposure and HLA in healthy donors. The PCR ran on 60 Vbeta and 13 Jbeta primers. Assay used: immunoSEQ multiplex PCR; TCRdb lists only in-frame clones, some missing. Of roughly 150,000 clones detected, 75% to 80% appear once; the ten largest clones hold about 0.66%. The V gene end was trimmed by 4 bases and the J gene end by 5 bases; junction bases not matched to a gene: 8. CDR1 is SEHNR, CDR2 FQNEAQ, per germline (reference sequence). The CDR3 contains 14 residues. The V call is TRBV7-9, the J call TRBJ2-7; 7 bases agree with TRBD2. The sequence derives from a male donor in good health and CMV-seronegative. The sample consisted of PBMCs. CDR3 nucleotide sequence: TGTGCCAGCAGCTCCCGGAGGGAGGGAAACGAGCAGTACTTC. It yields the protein CASSSRREGNEQYF.